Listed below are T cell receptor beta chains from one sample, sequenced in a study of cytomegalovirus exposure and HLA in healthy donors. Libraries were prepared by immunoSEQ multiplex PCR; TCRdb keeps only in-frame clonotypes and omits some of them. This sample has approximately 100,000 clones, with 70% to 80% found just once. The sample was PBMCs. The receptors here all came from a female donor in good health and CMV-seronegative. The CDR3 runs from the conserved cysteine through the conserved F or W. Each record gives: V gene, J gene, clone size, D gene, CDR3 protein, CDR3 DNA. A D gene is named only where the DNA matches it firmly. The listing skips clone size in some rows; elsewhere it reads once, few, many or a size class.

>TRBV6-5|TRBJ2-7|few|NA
CASSQGLSYEQYF
TGTGCCAGCAGTCAGGGACTCTCCTACGAGCAGTACTTC
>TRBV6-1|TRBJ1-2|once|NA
CASERGPSNYGYTF
TGTGCCAGCGAGCGGGGGCCCTCCAACTATGGCTACACCTTC
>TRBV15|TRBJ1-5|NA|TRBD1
CATSRGQGGLPQHF
TGTGCCACCAGCAGGGGTCAGGGGGGCTTGCCCCAGCATTTT
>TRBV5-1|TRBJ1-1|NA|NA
CASRERATEAFF
TGCGCCAGCAGGGAGAGGGCTACTGAAGCTTTCTTT
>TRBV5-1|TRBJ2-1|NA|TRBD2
CASSPGLASNNEQFF
TGCGCCAGCAGCCCAGGACTAGCTAGTAACAATGAGCAGTTCTTC
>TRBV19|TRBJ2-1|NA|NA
CASSIGTYNEQFF
TGTGCCAGTAGTATAGGAACTTACAATGAGCAGTTCTTC
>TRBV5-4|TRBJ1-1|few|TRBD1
CASSNPTGGTEAFF
TGTGCCAGCAGCAACCCGACAGGGGGAACTGAAGCTTTCTTT
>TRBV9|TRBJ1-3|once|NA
CASSVELWNTIYF
TGTGCCAGCAGCGTAGAACTGTGGAACACCATATATTTT
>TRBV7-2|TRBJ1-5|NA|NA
CASSYRGNQPQHF
TGTGCCAGCAGCTACAGGGGCAATCAGCCCCAGCATTTT
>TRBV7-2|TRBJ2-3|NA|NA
CASSSYSQRSDTQYF
TGTGCCAGCAGCTCGTATTCCCAGCGATCAGATACGCAGTATTTT
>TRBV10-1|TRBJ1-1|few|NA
CASSEWKGMNTEAFF
TGCGCCAGCAGTGAGTGGAAGGGGATGAACACTGAAGCTTTCTTT
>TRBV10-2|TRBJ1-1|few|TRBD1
CASSERTGWGNTEAFF
TGCGCCAGCAGTGAGAGGACAGGGTGGGGTAACACTGAAGCTTTCTTT
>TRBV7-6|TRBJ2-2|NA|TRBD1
CASSLPSNRDRGRRDTGELFF
TGTGCCAGCAGCTTACCGTCGAACCGGGACAGGGGGCGCAGGGACACCGGGGAGCTGTTTTTT
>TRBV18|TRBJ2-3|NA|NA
CASSLLSSTDTQYF
TGTGCCAGCTCACTCCTCAGTAGCACAGATACGCAGTATTTT
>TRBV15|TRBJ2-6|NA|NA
CATSRAESGISGANVLTF
TGTGCCACCAGCAGAGCAGAGAGCGGTATCTCCGGGGCCAACGTCCTGACTTTC
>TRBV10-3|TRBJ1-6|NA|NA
CAISTNRDLNNSPLHF
TGTGCCATCAGTACCAACAGGGACCTCAATAATTCACCCCTCCACTTT